This TCR beta chain came from a study of PD-L1 blockade in urothelial cancer. Study information: Males with bladder-origin urothelial cancer made up about 90% of the roughly 29 patients. When blood samples were assessed, the median T cell count was around 150,000.

The assay was immunoSEQ multiplex PCR, and TCRdb's table has in-frame clones only and misses some. The sample lists around 100,000 clones; around 93% were seen once. The sample's time point: peripheral blood 6 weeks after treatment start. The specimen comprised PBMCs, sampled around atezolizumab (anti-PD-L1) treatment. The clonotype originates from a man aged 60-69 years with urothelial cancer.

The CDR3: CAWSPGTGGAEGGEKLFF. Here the CDR3 DNA reads TGTGCCTGGAGTCCCGGGACAGGGGGCGCGGAGGGTGGAGAAAAACTGTTTTTT. V and J are TRBV30 and TRBJ1-4; 12 nucleotides match TRBD1. With 2 bases clipped from V and 8 bases from J, the junction kept 15 bases outside the gene matches. The CDR3 totals 18 residues. Germline CDR1 and CDR2: GTSNPN and SVGIG (reference sequence).